The sequence of this TCR beta chain was determined in a study of identical twins. TCRdb recomputed calls from the 5' RACE reads with MiXCR, one row per CDR3 protein. The repertoire holds approximately 700,000 distinct CDR3 sequences, with 15% to 20% as singletons. Per the germline V gene, CDR1 is ENHRY and CDR2 is SYGVKD. The CDR3 is made up of 13 amino acids. Trimming pared 8 bases from V and 0 bases from J, leaving 10 bases between. This clonotype was observed a handful of times. These data were also filed under a second study, of T cells expressing NK-cell markers.

Sequenced sample: PBMCs. The source is a woman between 18 and 30 years old in good health. The chain joins TRBV10-3 to TRBJ1-1; D ambiguous. In DNA form, the CDR3 reads TGTGCCATCCGGCCAGTTTTGAACACTGAAGCTTTCTTT. Translating gives CAIRPVLNTEAFF.